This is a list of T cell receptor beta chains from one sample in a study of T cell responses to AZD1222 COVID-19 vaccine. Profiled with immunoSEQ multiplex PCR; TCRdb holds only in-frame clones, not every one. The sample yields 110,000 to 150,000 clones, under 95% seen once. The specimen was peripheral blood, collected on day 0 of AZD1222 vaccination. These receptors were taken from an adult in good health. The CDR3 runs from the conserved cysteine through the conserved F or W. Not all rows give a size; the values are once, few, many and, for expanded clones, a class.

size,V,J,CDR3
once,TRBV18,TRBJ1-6,CASSSGSSSPLHF
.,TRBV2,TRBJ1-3,CASSENTIYF
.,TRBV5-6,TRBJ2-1,CASGLPGRATVEQFF
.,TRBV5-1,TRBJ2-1,CASNPSGGDHNEQFF
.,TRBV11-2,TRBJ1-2,CASSTEVGRAANYGYTF
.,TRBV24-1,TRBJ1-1,CATSAEGGTEAFF
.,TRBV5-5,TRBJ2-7,CASSLGEQGFADEQYF
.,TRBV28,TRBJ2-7,CASSPRGTYEQYF
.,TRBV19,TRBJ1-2,CASSIDKAYPYGYTF
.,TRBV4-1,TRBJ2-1,CASSQFLAGGIGLKDNEQFF
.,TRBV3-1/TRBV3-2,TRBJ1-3,CASSRQGPGNTIYF
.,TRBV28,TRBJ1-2,CASQRGIVGGYGYTF
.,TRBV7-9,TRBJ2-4,CASSLDVGTIQYF
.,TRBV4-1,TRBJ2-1,CASSQSGGSYNEQFF
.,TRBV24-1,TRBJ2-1,CATSVTGRNEQFF
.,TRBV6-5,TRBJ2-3,CASSYSSQRSTDTQYF
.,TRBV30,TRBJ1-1,CAWSLHSYSNTEAFF
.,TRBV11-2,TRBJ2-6,CASSFQGIPSGANVLTF
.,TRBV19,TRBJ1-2,CASSIGTRGWNYGYTF
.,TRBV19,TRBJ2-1,CASSARPAGSNEQFF
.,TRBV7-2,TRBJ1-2,CASTRQLTFYGYTF
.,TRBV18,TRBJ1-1,CASSPPRDRNTEAFF
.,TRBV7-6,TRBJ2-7,CASSLAGAASGAYEQYF